Presented here are 18 T cell receptor beta chains from one specimen sequenced in a study of early T cells in non-severe SARS-CoV-2 infection. From the 5' RACE reads, TCRdb called clonotypes with MiXCR, one entry per CDR3 protein. This sample carries tens of thousands of distinct CDR3 sequences, about 4.6% of them seen once, and the ten largest clones take about an eighth. The material sequenced was whole blood. These receptors were collected from an adult who was a healthcare worker with PCR-confirmed SARS-CoV-2 infection or an uninfected control (not recorded which).

This clonotype was detected many times. CDR3 nucleotides: TGTGCCAGTAGTTTCGACGCCAACACTGAAGCTTTCTTT. Protein: CASSFDANTEAFF. The chain uses TRBV19 and TRBJ1-1; D ambiguous. With 5 bases removed from V and 2 bases from J, the gap between germline ends came to 9 bases. Germline loops: CDR1 LNHDA, CDR2 SQIVND (reference sequence). This CDR3 is 13 amino acids long.

By frequency in the sample, this clonotype is medium-sized. V is TRBV28 and J is TRBJ2-3; tentatively, D is TRBD1 (5 bases). Germline V gene lookup returns CDR1 MDHEN and CDR2 SYDVKM. Trimming removed 8 bases from V and 0 bases from J, with 15 bases in between. There are 15 residues in the CDR3. Here the CDR3 DNA reads TGTGCCAGCTCAAGACAGAGCCCTAGCACAGATACGCAGTATTTT. It translates to CASSRQSPSTDTQYF.

The chain carries TRBV15 and TRBJ2-5; D might be TRBD1 or TRBD2, each matching 7 bases. V shed 1 base and J shed 3 bases, with 27 bases lying between them. Germline V gene lookup returns CDR1 LNHNV and CDR2 YYDKDF (reference sequence). CDR3 length: 20 residues. This CDR3 is CATSRGQGQREGVSEETQYF. The CDR3 region has the DNA TGTGCCACCAGCAGAGGACAGGGACAGCGGGAAGGGGTATCGGAAGAGACCCAGTACTTC.

This clonotype occurred a few times. The chain recombines TRBV5-6 with TRBJ2-6; D gene uncertain. The CDR3 has 15 residues. Germline assignment: CDR1 SGHDT and CDR2 YYEEEE. V lost 0 bases to trimming and J lost 1 base, with 5 bases between them. CDR3 bases: TGTGCCAGCAGCTTGGCGGCGTCTGGGGCCAACGTCCTGACTTTC. Its protein is CASSLAASGANVLTF.

The table lists this clonotype with many counts. This chain joins TRBV11-2 and TRBJ2-7; D remains ambiguous. The CDR3 length is 15 residues. The germline CDR1 and CDR2 sequences are SGHAT and FQNNGV. V was clipped by 0 bases and J by 1 base, with 10 bases between them. The CDR3 DNA sequence: TGTGCCAGCAGCTTAGATTTCCGCGGATCCTACGAGCAGTACTTC. It yields the protein CASSLDFRGSYEQYF. Based on the CDR3 plus reference TRBV11-2 and TRBJ2-7, the full variable domain is EAGVAQSPRYKIIEKRQSVAFWCNPISGHATLYWYQQILGQGPKLLIQFQNNGVVDDSQLPKDRFSAERLKGVDSTLKIQPAKLEDSAVYLCASSLDFRGSYEQYFGPGTRLTVT.

This clonotype was counted many times. The chain has TRBV4-1 and TRBJ2-1; 8 positions match TRBD2. The CDR3 is 16 residues long. V was clipped by 6 bases and J by 9 bases; unmatched bases: 16. Germline V CDR1 and CDR2: MGHRA, YSYEKL. CDR3: CASRNRSGSAHSEQFF. The CDR3 nucleotides read TGCGCCAGCAGAAATAGAAGCGGGAGTGCCCATAGTGAGCAGTTCTTC.

This clonotype was counted between two and nine times. V and J are TRBV7-2 and TRBJ1-4, with 8 bases that match TRBD1. The CDR3 is made up of 15 amino acids. CDR1 is SGHTA and CDR2 is FQGNSA in the germline V gene. V lost 8 bases and J lost 5; bases outside the gene matches: 10. The CDR3 reads CASGTYRGKNEKLFF. CDR3 DNA: TGTGCCAGCGGGACTTACAGGGGGAAGAATGAAAAACTGTTTTTT. Supplemented by reference TRBV7-2 and TRBJ1-4, the full variable domain reads GAGVSQSPSNKVTEKGKDVELRCDPISGHTALYWYRQSLGQGLEFLIYFQGNSAPDKSGLPSDRFSAERTGGSVSTLTIQRTQQEDSAVYLCASGTYRGKNEKLFFGSGTQLSVL.

This clonotype was seen a handful of times. The CDR3 loop reads CASLQGINQPQHF. The CDR3 DNA follows: TGTGCCAGCCTACAGGGGATCAATCAGCCCCAGCATTTT. The J gene is TRBJ1-5, the V gene TRBV2, with 7 positions matching TRBD1. Looked up from germline, CDR1 is SNHLY and CDR2 is FYNNEI. CDR3 length equals 13 residues. V shed 8 bases, J shed 3 bases, and the junction held 4 bases outside the gene matches.

This clonotype was observed many times. V usage is TRBV6-4 and J usage is TRBJ2-3; 7 bases match TRBD1. This CDR3 region has 14 residues. The V and J ends lost 5 bases and 2 bases, in that order; junction bases with no gene match: 4. The germline CDR1 and CDR2 sequences are MRHNA and SNTAGT. The CDR3 reads CASSPDRNTDTQYF. The CDR3 nucleotides read TGTGCCAGCAGTCCGGACAGGAACACAGATACGCAGTATTTT.

This clonotype was recorded many times. The chain employs TRBV12-5 and TRBJ2-6; no clear D. The V and J ends lost 4 bases and 0 bases respectively, with 4 bases between them. This CDR3 has 14 amino acids. Germline V gene sequence: CDR1 LGHNT, CDR2 FRNRAP. DNA of the CDR3: TGTGCTAGTGGTTCGTTCTCTGGGGCCAACGTCCTGACTTTC. It specifies CASGSFSGANVLTF. Full variable domain (remainder filled in from reference TRBV12-5 and TRBJ2-6): DARVTQTPRHKVTEMGQEVTMRCQPILGHNTVFWYRQTMMQGLELLAYFRNRAPLDDSGMPKDRFSAEMPDATLATLKIQPSEPRDSAVYFCASGSFSGANVLTFGAGSRLTVL.

The V gene is TRBV2, the J gene TRBJ2-3; no clear D gene. Germline V gives CDR1 SNHLY, CDR2 FYNNEI. CDR3 length equals 11 residues. V was shortened by 9 bases and J by 6 bases, with 10 bases between the two germline ends. CDR3 bases: TGTGCCAGTCAATTGGGGGATACGCAGTATTTT. The encoded protein is CASQLGDTQYF.

The genes are TRBV5-6 and TRBJ2-5, with a tentative D call TRBD2 (7 bases). The germline gives CDR1 SGHDT, CDR2 YYEEEE. The CDR3 loop spans 14 amino acids. V lost 1 base to trimming and J lost 4 bases, with 11 bases between them. CDR3 in DNA: TGTGCCAGCAGCTTGACGGGGGGCCCAGAGACCCAGTACTTC. It translates to CASSLTGGPETQYF.

This clonotype was found many times. The J gene is TRBJ2-3, the V gene TRBV28; D remains unclear. Trimming removed 6 bases at V and 4 bases at J, with 17 bases between. The length of the CDR3 is 15 residues. The V gene's germline CDR1 is MDHEN and CDR2 SYDVKM. As DNA, the CDR3 is TGTGCCAGCAGCTCCATAGTTTGGCCGTCAGATACGCAGTATTTT. This sequence encodes CASSSIVWPSDTQYF.

In this sample, this clonotype turned up many times. V gene TRBV29-1 combines with J gene TRBJ1-2; 11 nucleotides align to TRBD1. After removal of 2 bases from V and 6 bases from J, the junction contained 5 bases not matched to a gene. Per germline, CDR1 SQVTM and CDR2 ANQGSEA. CDR3 length: 14 residues. CDR3 amino acids: CSVEYGQGADGYTF. CDR3 bases: TGCAGCGTTGAATACGGACAGGGGGCCGATGGCTACACCTTC.

V gene TRBV7-9 combines with J gene TRBJ2-5; no firm D call. CDR1 and CDR2 from the germline V gene are SEHNR and FQNEAQ (reference sequence). The CDR3 has 15 residues. V gave up 5 bases and J gave up 1 base, with 14 bases separating them. CDR3 protein: CASSHWTGSQETQYF. CDR3 DNA: TGTGCCAGCAGCCATTGGACCGGCAGCCAAGAGACCCAGTACTTC. The complete variable domain, with remaining parts taken from reference TRBV7-9 and TRBJ2-5, reads DTGVSQNPRHKITKRGQNVTFRCDPISEHNRLYWYRQTLGQGPEFLTYFQNEAQLEKSRLLSDRFSAERPKGSFSTLEIQRTEQGDSAMYLCASSHWTGSQETQYFGPGTRLLVL.

This clonotype was detected ten times or more. The chain recombines TRBV7-2 with TRBJ2-5; no clear D gene. Looked up from germline, CDR1 is SGHTA and CDR2 is FQGNSA. CDR3 length equals 12 residues. V gave up 2 bases and J gave up 0 bases, with 1 base separating them. CDR3 in amino acids: CASSLNQETQYF. As DNA, the CDR3 is TGTGCCAGCAGCTTAAACCAAGAGACCCAGTACTTC.

This clonotype occurred many times. This chain uses TRBV5-4 with TRBJ2-3; 8 positions agree with TRBD2. The CDR3 sequence is 16 residues long. Germline V gene sequence: CDR1 SGHNT, CDR2 YYREEE (reference sequence). The V and J ends lost 3 bases and 6 bases, in that order; junction bases with no gene match: 12. The chain's CDR3 is CASSSRGAGVPDTQYF. CDR3 nucleotide sequence: TGTGCCAGCAGCTCCCGGGGAGCGGGAGTCCCTGATACGCAGTATTTT. Drawing the rest from reference TRBV5-4 and TRBJ2-3, the complete variable domain is ETGVTQSPTHLIKTRGQQVTLRCSSQSGHNTVSWYQQALGQGPQFIFQYYREEENGRGNFPPRFSGLQFPNYSSELNVNALELDDSALYLCASSSRGAGVPDTQYFGPGTRLTVL.

This clonotype appeared a few times. The chain carries TRBV19 and TRBJ2-7; D ambiguous. There are 15 residues in the CDR3. The V end was cut by 3 bases, the J end by 0 bases, with 12 bases between. Per the germline V gene, CDR1 is LNHDA and CDR2 is SQIVND (reference sequence). The CDR3 loop is CASSISSESSYEQYF. The CDR3, as DNA: TGTGCCAGTAGTATCTCATCTGAGAGCTCCTACGAGCAGTACTTC. Combining the CDR3 with reference TRBV19 and TRBJ2-7 gives the whole variable domain DGGITQSPKYLFRKEGQNVTLSCEQNLNHDAMYWYRQDPGQGLRLIYYSQIVNDFQKGDIAEGYSVSREKKESFPLTVTSAQKNPTAFYLCASSISSESSYEQYFGPGTRLTVT.